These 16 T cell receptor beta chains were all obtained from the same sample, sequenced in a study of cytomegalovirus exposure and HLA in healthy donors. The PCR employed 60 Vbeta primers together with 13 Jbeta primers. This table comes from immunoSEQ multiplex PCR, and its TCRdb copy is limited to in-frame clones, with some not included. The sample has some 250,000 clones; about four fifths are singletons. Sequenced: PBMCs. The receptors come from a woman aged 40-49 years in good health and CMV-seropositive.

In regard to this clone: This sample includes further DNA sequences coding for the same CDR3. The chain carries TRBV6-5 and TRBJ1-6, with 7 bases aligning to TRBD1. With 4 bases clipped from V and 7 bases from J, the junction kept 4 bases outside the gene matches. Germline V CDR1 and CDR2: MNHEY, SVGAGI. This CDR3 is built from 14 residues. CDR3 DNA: TGTGCCAGCAGTTTGGGACAGATAAATTCACCCCTCCACTTT. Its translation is CASSLGQINSPLHF.

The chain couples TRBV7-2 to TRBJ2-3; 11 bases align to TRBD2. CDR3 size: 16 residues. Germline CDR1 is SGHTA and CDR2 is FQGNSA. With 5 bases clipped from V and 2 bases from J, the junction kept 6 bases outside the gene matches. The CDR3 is CASSLVAGGLTDTQYF. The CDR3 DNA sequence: TGTGCCAGCAGCCTCGTAGCGGGGGGGCTCACAGATACGCAGTATTTT.

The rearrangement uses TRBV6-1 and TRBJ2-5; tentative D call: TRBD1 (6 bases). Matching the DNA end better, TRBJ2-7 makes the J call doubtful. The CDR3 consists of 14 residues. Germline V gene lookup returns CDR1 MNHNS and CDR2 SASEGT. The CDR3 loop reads CASSEARGGLEQYF. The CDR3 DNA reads TGTGCCAGCAGTGAAGCAAGAGGGGGTCTCGAGCAGTACTTC.

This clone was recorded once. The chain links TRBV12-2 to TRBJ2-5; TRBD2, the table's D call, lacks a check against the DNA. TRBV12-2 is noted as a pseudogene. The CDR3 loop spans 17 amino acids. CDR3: CASRLARTSRFQETQYF. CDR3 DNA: TGTGCAAGTCGCTTAGCGCGGACTAGCCGATTCCAAGAGACCCAGTACTTC.

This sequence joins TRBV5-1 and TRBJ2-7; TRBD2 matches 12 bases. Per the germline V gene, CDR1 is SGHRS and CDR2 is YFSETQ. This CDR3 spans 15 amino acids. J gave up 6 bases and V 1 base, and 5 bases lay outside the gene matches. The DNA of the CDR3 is TGCGCCAGCAGCTTGCGACTAGCGGGAGTATCCGAGCAGTACTTC. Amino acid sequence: CASSLRLAGVSEQYF.

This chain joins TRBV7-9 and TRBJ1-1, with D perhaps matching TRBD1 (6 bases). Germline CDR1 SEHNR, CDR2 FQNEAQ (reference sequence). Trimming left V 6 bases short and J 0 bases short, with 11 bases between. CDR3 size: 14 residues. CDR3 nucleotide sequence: TGTGCCAGCAGGGTTCGGGACATGAACACTGAAGCTTTCTTT. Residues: CASRVRDMNTEAFF.

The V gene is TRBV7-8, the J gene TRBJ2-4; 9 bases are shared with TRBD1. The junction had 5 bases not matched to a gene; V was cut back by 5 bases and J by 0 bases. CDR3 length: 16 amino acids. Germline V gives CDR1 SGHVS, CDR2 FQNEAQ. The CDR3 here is CASSPGQGKAKNIQYF. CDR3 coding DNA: TGTGCCAGCAGCCCGGGACAGGGAAAAGCCAAAAACATTCAGTACTTC.

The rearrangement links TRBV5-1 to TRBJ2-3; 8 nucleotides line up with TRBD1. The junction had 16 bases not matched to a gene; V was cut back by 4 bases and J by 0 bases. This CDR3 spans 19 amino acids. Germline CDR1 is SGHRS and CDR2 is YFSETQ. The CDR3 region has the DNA TGCGCCAGCAGCCGCCGCCGGACAGGGCAGACCAAAAGCACAGATACGCAGTATTTT. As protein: CASSRRRTGQTKSTDTQYF.

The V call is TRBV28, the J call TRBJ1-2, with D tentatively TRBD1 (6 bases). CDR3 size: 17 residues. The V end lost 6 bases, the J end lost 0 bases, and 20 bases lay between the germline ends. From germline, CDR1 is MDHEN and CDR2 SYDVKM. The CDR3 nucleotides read TGTGCCAGCAGCTCCCGGCCGGGACAACTTTCTAACTATGGCTACACCTTC. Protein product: CASSSRPGQLSNYGYTF.

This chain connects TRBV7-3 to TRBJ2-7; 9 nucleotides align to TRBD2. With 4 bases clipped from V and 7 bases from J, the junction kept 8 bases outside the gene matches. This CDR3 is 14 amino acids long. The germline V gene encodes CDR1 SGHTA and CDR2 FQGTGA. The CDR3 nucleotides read TGTGCCAGCAGCTCCGGGACTAGCCCAGGGGAGCAGTACTTC. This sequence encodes CASSSGTSPGEQYF.

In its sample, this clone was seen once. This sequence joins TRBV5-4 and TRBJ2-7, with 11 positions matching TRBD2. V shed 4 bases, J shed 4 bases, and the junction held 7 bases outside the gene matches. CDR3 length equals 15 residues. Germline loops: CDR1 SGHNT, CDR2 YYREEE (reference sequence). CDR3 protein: CASSRTSGSSYEQYF. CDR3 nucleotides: TGTGCCAGCAGCCGAACTAGCGGGAGCTCGTACGAGCAGTACTTC.

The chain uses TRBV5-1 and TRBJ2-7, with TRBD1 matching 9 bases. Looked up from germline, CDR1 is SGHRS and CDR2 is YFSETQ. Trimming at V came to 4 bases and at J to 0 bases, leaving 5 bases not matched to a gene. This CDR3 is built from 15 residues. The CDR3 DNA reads TGCGCCAGCAGCCCCGGACAGGGGACCTCCTACGAGCAGTACTTC. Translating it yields CASSPGQGTSYEQYF.

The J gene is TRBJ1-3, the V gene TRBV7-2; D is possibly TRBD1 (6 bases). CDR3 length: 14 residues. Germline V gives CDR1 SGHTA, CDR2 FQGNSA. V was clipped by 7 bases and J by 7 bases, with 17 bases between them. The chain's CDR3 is CASKGDPGANTIYF. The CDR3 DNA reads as TGTGCCAGCAAAGGTGATCCAGGGGCCAACACCATATATTTT.

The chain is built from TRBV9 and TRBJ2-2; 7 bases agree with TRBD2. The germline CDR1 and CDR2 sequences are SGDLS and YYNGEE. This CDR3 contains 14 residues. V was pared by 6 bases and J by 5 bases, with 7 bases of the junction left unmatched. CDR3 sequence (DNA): TGTGCCAGCACTCCGGGGGGTAGGACCGGGGAGCTGTTTTTT. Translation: CASTPGGRTGELFF. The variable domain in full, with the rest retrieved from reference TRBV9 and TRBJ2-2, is DSGVTQTPKHLITATGQRVTLRCSPRSGDLSVYWYQQSLDQGLQFLIQYYNGEERAKGNILERFSAQQFPDLHSELNLSSLELGDSALYFCASTPGGRTGELFFGEGSRLTVL.

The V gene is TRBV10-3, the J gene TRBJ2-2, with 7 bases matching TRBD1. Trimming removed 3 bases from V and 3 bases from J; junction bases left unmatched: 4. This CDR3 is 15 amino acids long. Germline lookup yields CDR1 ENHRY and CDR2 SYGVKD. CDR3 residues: CAISDRTGHTGELFF. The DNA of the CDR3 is TGTGCCATCAGTGACCGGACAGGCCACACCGGGGAGCTGTTTTTT.

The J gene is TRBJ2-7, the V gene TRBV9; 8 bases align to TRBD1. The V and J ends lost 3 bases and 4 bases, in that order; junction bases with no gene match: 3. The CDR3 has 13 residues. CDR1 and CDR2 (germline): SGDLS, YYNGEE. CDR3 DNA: TGTGCCAGCAGCGCCCAGGGGGCATACGAGCAGTACTTC. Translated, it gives CASSAQGAYEQYF.